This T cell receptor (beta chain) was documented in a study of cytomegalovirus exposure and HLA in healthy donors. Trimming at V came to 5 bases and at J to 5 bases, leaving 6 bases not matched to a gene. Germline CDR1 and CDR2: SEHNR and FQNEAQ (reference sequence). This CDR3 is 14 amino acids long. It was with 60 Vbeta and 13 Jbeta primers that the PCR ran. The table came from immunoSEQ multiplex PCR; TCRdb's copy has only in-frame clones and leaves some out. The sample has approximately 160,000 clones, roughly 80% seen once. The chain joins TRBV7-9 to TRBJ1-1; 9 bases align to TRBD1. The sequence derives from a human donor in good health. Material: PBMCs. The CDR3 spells CASSQGTGWTEAFF. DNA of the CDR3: TGTGCCAGCAGCCAAGGGACAGGGTGGACTGAAGCTTTCTTT.